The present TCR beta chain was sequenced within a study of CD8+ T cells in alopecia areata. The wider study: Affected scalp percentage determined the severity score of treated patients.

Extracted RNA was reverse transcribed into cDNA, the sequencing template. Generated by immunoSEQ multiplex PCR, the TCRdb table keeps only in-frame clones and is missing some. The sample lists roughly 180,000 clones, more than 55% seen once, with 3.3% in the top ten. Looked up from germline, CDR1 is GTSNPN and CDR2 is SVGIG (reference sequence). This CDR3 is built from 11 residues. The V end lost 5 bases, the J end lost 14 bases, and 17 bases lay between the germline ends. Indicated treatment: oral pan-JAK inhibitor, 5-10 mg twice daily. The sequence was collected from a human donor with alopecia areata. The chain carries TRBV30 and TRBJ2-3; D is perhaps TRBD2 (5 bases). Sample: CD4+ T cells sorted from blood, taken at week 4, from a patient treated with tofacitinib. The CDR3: CAWGTRSVRYF. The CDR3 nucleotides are TGTGCCTGGGGCACTAGGTCAGTAAGGTATTTT.